The sequence of this TCR beta chain was determined in a study of T cell responses to AZD1222 COVID-19 vaccine. On the study more broadly: Second doses at about 4 or about 12 weeks were pooled.

Germline V gives CDR1 SGDLS, CDR2 YYNGEE. V was cut by 4 bases and J by 6 bases, with 19 bases left in between. The CDR3 is 15 amino acids. On this clone itself: What it binds is not known.

The repertoire was sequenced with immunoSEQ multiplex PCR; TCRdb's copy has only in-frame clones and lacks some. The sample has approximately 120,000 clones; roughly 92% are singletons. Study-wide results and caveats: Females outnumbered males among donors, who were mostly white British; clonal diversity was possibly underestimated. Baseline serostatus was positive in only a handful of AZD1222 recipients.

The chain combines TRBV9 with TRBJ1-2; the D gene is possibly TRBD1 (5 bases). The sample was peripheral blood, taken on day 0 of AZD1222 vaccination. The source of this sequence is an adult in good health. As DNA, the CDR3 is TGTGCCAGCAGCCCAGACCCGGGGCCTAGGGATGGCTACACCTTC. Its protein product is CASSPDPGPRDGYTF.